Below are 23 T cell receptor beta chains sequenced from a single sample in a study of OX40 agonist ivuxolimab in advanced cancers. Clones were sequenced by immunoSEQ multiplex PCR, and TCRdb holds only the in-frame ones, with some missing. Of more than 15,000 clones detected, around 78% appear once; the ten largest clones hold 28%. The sample in question was CD4+ or CD8+ T cells sorted from blood, obtained in a trial of the OX40 agonist ivuxolimab. The receptor set was obtained from an adult with an advanced solid tumor such as melanoma, head and neck, liver or kidney cancer.

V usage is TRBV5-4 and J usage is TRBJ2-1; D is unresolved. Trimming took off 0 bases at V and 3 bases at J, with 13 bases between the two ends. CDR1 and CDR2 from the germline V gene are SGHNT and YYREEE (reference sequence). CDR3 length: 16 residues. The CDR3 region has the DNA TGTGCCAGCAGCTTGGCCAGAGACTTGCTCTACAATGAGCAGTTCTTC. Its translation is CASSLARDLLYNEQFF.

The CDR3 loop is CASSLGILNQGEVSYGYTF. Here the CDR3 DNA reads TGTGCCAGCAGCTTAGGGATCCTTAATCAGGGTGAGGTTTCCTATGGCTACACCTTC. V and J are TRBV5-6 and TRBJ1-2; D is possibly TRBD1 (5 bases). V was pared by 2 bases and J by 4 bases, with 27 bases between. Germline values: CDR1 SGHDT, CDR2 YYEEEE. CDR3 length: 19 residues.

This clone turned up a few times. The rearrangement links TRBV7-9 to TRBJ1-1; D remains ambiguous. V was clipped by 2 bases and J by 1 base, with 5 bases between them. Germline V gene lookup returns CDR1 SEHNR and CDR2 FQNEAQ (reference sequence). The CDR3 consists of 13 residues. The CDR3: CASSLSWNTEAFF. The CDR3 region has the DNA TGTGCCAGCAGCTTAAGTTGGAACACTGAAGCTTTCTTT.

Here the CDR3 reads CASSPTAYGYTF. The CDR3 nucleotides are TGTGCCAGTAGCCCAACAGCCTATGGCTACACCTTC. The chain couples TRBV19 to TRBJ1-2; D gene ambiguous. This CDR3 is built from 12 residues. Trimming took 6 bases from V and 4 from J, leaving 9 bases between them. Germline V lookup: CDR1 LNHDA, CDR2 SQIVND (reference sequence).

This clone was seen just once. The chain links TRBV19 to TRBJ2-1; D gene unclear. Trimming cost V 8 bases and J 3 bases, with 8 bases left between them. This CDR3 spans 12 amino acids. Germline CDR1 and CDR2: LNHDA and SQIVND (reference sequence). The CDR3 DNA follows: TGTGCCAGTGCATCAGGCTACAATGAGCAGTTCTTC. It is translated as CASASGYNEQFF.

The chain has TRBV27 and TRBJ2-5; 10 bases line up with TRBD1. After removal of 5 bases from V and 5 bases from J, the junction contained 11 bases not matched to a gene. This CDR3 spans 16 amino acids. Germline values: CDR1 MNHEY, CDR2 SMNVEV (reference sequence). DNA of the CDR3: TGTGCCAGCAGTCCGAGCCGACAGGGGGCCTGGGAGACCCAGTACTTC. This codes for CASSPSRQGAWETQYF.

V usage is TRBV9 and J usage is TRBJ2-3; D is uncertain. CDR3 size: 13 residues. Trimming removed 0 bases at V and 2 bases at J, with 4 bases between. Germline values: CDR1 SGDLS, CDR2 YYNGEE. CDR3 in DNA: TGTGCCAGCAGCGTAGTGTACACAGATACGCAGTATTTT. Translated: CASSVVYTDTQYF.

The CDR3 spells CASSLGLAEFF. In DNA form, the CDR3 reads TGTGCCAGTAGTTTAGGACTAGCGGAGTTCTTC. The chain combines TRBV19 with TRBJ2-1; TRBD2 matches at 10 bases. The V segment lost 5 bases and the J segment 14 bases; nucleotides outside the gene matches: 3. The CDR3 spans 11 residues. From germline, CDR1 is LNHDA and CDR2 SQIVND (reference sequence).

The chain recombines TRBV14 with TRBJ2-3; no clear D gene. The ends were cut back, 4 bases at V and 0 bases at J, with 11 bases in the middle. In germline, CDR1 is SGHDN, CDR2 FVKESK. The CDR3 is made up of 15 amino acids. The CDR3 spells CASSRRAYSTDTQYF. The DNA of the CDR3 is TGTGCCAGCAGCCGTCGAGCGTACAGCACAGATACGCAGTATTTT.

The rearrangement links TRBV4-3 to TRBJ1-1; D gene uncertain. CDR3 length: 16 residues. V lost 0 bases to trimming and J lost 2 bases, with 13 bases between them. The germline V gene encodes CDR1 LGHNA and CDR2 YSLEER. The CDR3 spells CASSQDPGNLNTEAFF. DNA of the CDR3: TGCGCCAGCAGCCAAGACCCAGGTAATCTTAACACTGAAGCTTTCTTT.

As DNA, the CDR3 is TGTGCCAGCAGACCGGGGACAGGGCGAGAGACCCAGTACTTC. Translation gives CASRPGTGRETQYF. The V call is TRBV28, the J call TRBJ2-5, with TRBD1 matching 9 bases. Germline V CDR1 and CDR2: MDHEN, SYDVKM. The CDR3 spans 14 residues. V shed 6 bases and J 4 bases; nucleotides not matched to a gene: 6.

This rearrangement joins TRBV7-2 to TRBJ1-4; D uncertain. V was trimmed by 2 bases and J by 8 bases, leaving 9 bases between them. Germline V CDR1 and CDR2: SGHTA, FQGNSA. The CDR3 is 13 amino acids. The CDR3 DNA is TGTGCCAGCAGCTTAAACAGACGGGAAAAACTGTTTTTT. It is translated as CASSLNRREKLFF.

The chain has TRBV9 and TRBJ2-5; TRBD2 matches 10 bases. The tail of the sequence fits TRBJ2-7 better, so the J call may be wrong. Per germline, CDR1 SGDLS and CDR2 YYNGEE. The CDR3 is made up of 16 amino acids. CDR3 amino acids: CASSVGLAGVNYEQYF. In DNA form, the CDR3 reads TGTGCCAGCAGCGTAGGTCTAGCGGGAGTTAACTACGAGCAGTACTTC.

V is TRBV18 and J is TRBJ1-2; 8 bases are shared with TRBD1. Germline CDR1 is KGHSH and CDR2 is LQKENI. The J segment lost 4 bases and the V segment lost 0 bases, leaving 13 bases of the junction unmatched. This CDR3 has 18 amino acids. The CDR3 DNA is TGTGCCAGCTCACCACCGGGCAGGGGGCTGCAAGGGACCTATGGCTACACCTTC. Residues: CASSPPGRGLQGTYGYTF.

This chain joins TRBV4-1 and TRBJ2-2, with D unclear. V dropped 0 bases and J dropped 5 bases, with 13 bases sitting between them. Germline V lookup: CDR1 MGHRA, CDR2 YSYEKL. The CDR3 length is 16 residues. CDR3 in DNA: TGCGCCAGCAGCCAAGAGTCTTCCCAAGGGACCGGGGAGCTGTTTTTT. This encodes CASSQESSQGTGELFF.

The gene calls are TRBV27 and TRBJ2-1, with D possibly called TRBD1 or TRBD2 (5 bases each). The V end was cut by 6 bases, the J end by 3 bases, with 18 bases between. Germline-derived CDR1 and CDR2 are MNHEY and SMNVEV (reference sequence). This CDR3 contains 16 residues. CDR3 sequence reads: CASSPTWGINYNEQFF. In DNA form, the CDR3 reads TGTGCCAGCAGCCCTACCTGGGGGATAAACTACAATGAGCAGTTCTTC.

The chain links TRBV5-6 to TRBJ2-7, with TRBD2 matching over 7 bases. J gave up 7 bases and V 6 bases, and 7 bases lay outside the gene matches. Germline V gives CDR1 SGHDT, CDR2 YYEEEE. This CDR3 comprises 12 residues. The CDR3 DNA reads TGTGCCAGCACCCGGGGAGGGGATGAGCAGTACTTC. It specifies CASTRGGDEQYF.

The rearrangement uses TRBV9 and TRBJ1-1; TRBD1 is a possible D gene (5 bases). Trimming removed 0 bases from V and 3 bases from J, with 9 bases in between. The CDR3 consists of 14 residues. Per the germline V gene, CDR1 is SGDLS and CDR2 is YYNGEE. As DNA, the CDR3 is TGTGCCAGCAGCGTAGGGGGGGAGGACACTGAAGCTTTCTTT. Its translation: CASSVGGEDTEAFF. Combining the CDR3 with reference TRBV9 and TRBJ1-1 gives the whole variable domain DSGVTQTPKHLITATGQRVTLRCSPRSGDLSVYWYQQSLDQGLQFLIQYYNGEERAKGNILERFSAQQFPDLHSELNLSSLELGDSALYFCASSVGGEDTEAFFGQGTRLTVV.

J is TRBJ2-5 and V is TRBV11-2, with TRBD1 matching 7 bases. The germline V gene has CDR1 SGHAT and CDR2 FQNNGV. Unmatched junction bases numbered 9, after V lost 3 bases and J lost 5 bases. The CDR3 loop spans 15 amino acids. The CDR3 reads CASSLKQGRWETQYF. The CDR3 DNA is TGTGCCAGCAGCTTGAAACAGGGGCGGTGGGAGACCCAGTACTTC.

V gene TRBV15 combines with J gene TRBJ1-1; no firm D call. Between the trimmed V and J ends, which lost 0 bases and 5 bases, there was a span of 16 bases. The CDR3 consists of 16 residues. Germline CDR1 reads LNHNV; CDR2 reads YYDKDF (reference sequence). CDR3 nucleotide sequence: TGTGCCACCAGCAGAGATCTGAGCGGGTGGGAGACTGAAGCTTTCTTT. This sequence encodes CATSRDLSGWETEAFF.

V and J are TRBV6-5 and TRBJ1-2; D is possibly TRBD1 (6 bases). The CDR3 sequence is 15 residues long. Between the trimmed V and J ends, which lost 2 bases and 5 bases, there was a span of 15 bases. Germline V gives CDR1 MNHEY, CDR2 SVGAGI. The CDR3 protein is CASSYGRGFRYGYTF. In nucleotides, the CDR3 is TGTGCCAGCAGTTACGGCAGGGGTTTTCGTTATGGCTACACCTTC.

The CDR3 DNA reads as TGTGCCAGCAGCCCCCCCGGGATCGGGGGGAATGAGCAGTTCTTC. Protein: CASSPPGIGGNEQFF. This rearrangement joins TRBV7-6 to TRBJ2-1, with 7 bases identical to TRBD2. The CDR3 loop spans 15 amino acids. Per germline, CDR1 SGHVS and CDR2 FNYEAQ. Unmatched junction bases numbered 11, after V lost 5 bases and J lost 7 bases.

The chain joins TRBV19 to TRBJ1-1, with 7 positions matching TRBD1. In germline, CDR1 is LNHDA, CDR2 SQIVND (reference sequence). With V trimmed by 5 bases and J by 0 bases, 3 bases remained unmatched. The length of the CDR3 is 14 residues. The CDR3 protein is CASSLGQMNTEAFF. The CDR3 nucleotides are TGTGCCAGTAGTTTGGGACAGATGAACACTGAAGCTTTCTTT.